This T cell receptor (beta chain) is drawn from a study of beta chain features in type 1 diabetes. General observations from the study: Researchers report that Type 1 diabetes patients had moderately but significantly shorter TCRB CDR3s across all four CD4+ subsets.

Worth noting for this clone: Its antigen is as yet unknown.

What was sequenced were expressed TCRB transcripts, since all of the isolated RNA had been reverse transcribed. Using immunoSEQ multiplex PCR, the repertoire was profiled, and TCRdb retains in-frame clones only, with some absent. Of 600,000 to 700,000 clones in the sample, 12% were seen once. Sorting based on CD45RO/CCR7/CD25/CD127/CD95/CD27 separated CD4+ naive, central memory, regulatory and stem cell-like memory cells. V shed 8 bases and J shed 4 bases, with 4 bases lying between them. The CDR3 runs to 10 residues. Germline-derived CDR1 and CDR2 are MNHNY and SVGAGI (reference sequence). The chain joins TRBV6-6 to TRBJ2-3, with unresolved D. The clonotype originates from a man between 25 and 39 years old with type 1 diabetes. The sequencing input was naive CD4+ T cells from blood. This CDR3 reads CASVSDTQYF. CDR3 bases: TGTGCCAGCGTTTCAGATACGCAGTATTTT.